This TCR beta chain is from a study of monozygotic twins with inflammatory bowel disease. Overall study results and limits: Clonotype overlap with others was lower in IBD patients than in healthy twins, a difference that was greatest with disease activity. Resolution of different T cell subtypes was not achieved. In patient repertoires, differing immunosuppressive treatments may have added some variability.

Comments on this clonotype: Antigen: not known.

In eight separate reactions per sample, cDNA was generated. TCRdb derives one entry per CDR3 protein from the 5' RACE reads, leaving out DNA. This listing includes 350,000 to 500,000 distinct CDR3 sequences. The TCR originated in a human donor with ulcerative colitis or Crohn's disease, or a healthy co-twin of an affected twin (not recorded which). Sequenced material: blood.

This chain's CDR3 is CATSPLGGNTEAFF. The chain uses TRBV15 and TRBJ1-1. CDR3 length equals 14 residues. Germline V CDR1 and CDR2: LNHNV, YYDKDF (reference sequence).